This record covers a single T cell receptor beta chain. RNA, at about 0.5 to 1 ug, was reverse transcribed with random hexamers. It was immunoSEQ multiplex PCR that amplified TCR beta CDR3 across 54 Vbeta and 13 Jbeta. One entry per CDR3 protein, called by TCRdb with MiXCR from the immunoSEQ multiplex PCR reads. The profile shows 100,000 to 150,000 distinct CDR3 sequences, just over 90% of them singletons. This sample is drawn from a study of CD8 T cells in Susac syndrome. This CDR3 region has 16 residues. V was clipped by 4 bases and J by 6 bases, with 21 bases between them. Germline assignment: CDR1 SGHVS and CDR2 FQNEAQ. Relapsing-remitting disease, either stable or active, was present in the treatment-naive patients who were the multiple sclerosis controls. TEMRA cells were FACS-enriched, with CD8+ and CD4+ T cells isolated negatively.

The chain joins TRBV7-8 to TRBJ1-2; maybe TRBD1 (5 bases). The clonotype comes from a human donor with multiple sclerosis. The specimen sequenced was CD8+ T cells from PBMCs. The CDR3 DNA reads TGTGCCAGCAGCTCTAGGATGGTAGGGGATCTTCATGGCTACACCTTC. Its protein product is CASSSRMVGDLHGYTF.